A single T cell receptor beta chain is shown here with its context. The antigen is unknown. This entry comes from a study of cytomegalovirus exposure and HLA in healthy donors. Study-wide results and caveats: A later look showed TCR association rates differing by HLA locus, highest for DRB1 and lowest for HLA-C. A later analysis reportedly found fewer N-insertions in an Asian-associated ancestry cluster than the roughly 670-donor mean. Researchers counted 164 TCR beta chains as cytomegalovirus-associated.

13 Jbeta primers and 60 Vbeta primers were used for the PCR. The protocol was immunoSEQ multiplex PCR, while the TCRdb copy is restricted to in-frame clones and leaves out a portion. In the table there are over 150,000 clones, 65% to 75% of which are singletons. There are 14 residues in the CDR3. Germline CDR1 reads MNHNY; CDR2 reads SVGAGI (reference sequence). V was clipped by 4 bases and J by 5 bases, with 15 bases between them. The source is a man younger than 40 in good health and CMV-seronegative. The sequencing input was PBMCs. This chain links TRBV6-6 with TRBJ2-7, with TRBD1 as a possible D gene (6 bases). The CDR3 DNA is TGTGCCAGCAGTTTTACAGGGACCCAGGACGAGCAGTACTTC. The encoded protein is CASSFTGTQDEQYF.